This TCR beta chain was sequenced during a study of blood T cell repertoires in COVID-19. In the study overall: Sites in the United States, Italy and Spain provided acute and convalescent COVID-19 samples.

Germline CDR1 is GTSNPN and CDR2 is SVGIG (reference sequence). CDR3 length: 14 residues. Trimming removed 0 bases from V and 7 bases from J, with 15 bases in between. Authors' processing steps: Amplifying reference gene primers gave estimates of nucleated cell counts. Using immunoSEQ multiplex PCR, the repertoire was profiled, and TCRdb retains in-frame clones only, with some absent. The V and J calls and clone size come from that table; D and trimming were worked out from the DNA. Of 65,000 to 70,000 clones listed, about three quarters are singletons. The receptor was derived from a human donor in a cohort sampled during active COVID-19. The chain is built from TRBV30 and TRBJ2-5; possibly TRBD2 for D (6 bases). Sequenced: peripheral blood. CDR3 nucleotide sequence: TGTGCCTGGAGTGTAGGAAACAGACTAGGGACCCAGTACTTC. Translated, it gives CAWSVGNRLGTQYF.